This entry lists 23 T cell receptor beta chains sequenced from one sample in a study of cytomegalovirus exposure and HLA in healthy donors. 60 Vbeta and 13 Jbeta primers were used in PCR. Using immunoSEQ multiplex PCR, the repertoire was profiled, and TCRdb retains in-frame clones only, with some absent. Here the sample spans about 82,000 clones, less than 80% being singletons. Source material: PBMCs. The receptors were gathered from a woman in her 50s in good health and CMV-seropositive.

The chain links TRBV19 to TRBJ2-1; D ambiguous. There are 11 residues in the CDR3. The germline V gene has CDR1 LNHDA and CDR2 SQIVND (reference sequence). V lost 3 bases to trimming and J lost 9 bases, with 6 bases between them. This chain's CDR3 is CASSMASEQFF. The CDR3 DNA reads TGTGCCAGTAGTATGGCCAGTGAGCAGTTCTTC.

This chain links TRBV5-1 with TRBJ2-1; the D gene is possibly TRBD2 (6 bases). The CDR3 is 15 residues long. Germline-derived CDR1 and CDR2 are SGHRS and YFSETQ. The ends were cut back, 0 bases at V and 10 bases at J, with 17 bases in the middle. CDR3 bases: TGCGCCAGCAGCTTGGCGGAGGGGTGGCCTCGGGAGCAGTTCTTC. Translating gives CASSLAEGWPREQFF.

The chain links TRBV9 to TRBJ1-2; 11 nucleotides match TRBD1. V was pared by 3 bases and J by 4 bases, with 5 bases of the junction left unmatched. Germline CDR1 SGDLS, CDR2 YYNGEE. This CDR3 has 15 amino acids. In DNA, the CDR3 is TGTGCCAGCAGCGCCCGGGACAGGGGGGCCTATGGCTACACCTTC. It codes for CASSARDRGAYGYTF.

This clone has only a few counts. The rearrangement uses TRBV6-5 and TRBJ1-4, with TRBD1 matching 8 bases. CDR1 MNHEY and CDR2 SVGAGI come from the germline V gene. After removal of 5 bases from V and 6 bases from J, the junction contained 5 bases not matched to a gene. CDR3 length: 14 amino acids. CDR3 DNA sequence: TGTGCCAGCAGTGAACAACAGGGGGATGAAAAACTGTTTTTT. Amino acids: CASSEQQGDEKLFF.

The J gene is TRBJ2-5, the V gene TRBV5-1; possibly TRBD1 for D (6 bases). CDR3 size: 13 residues. The germline V gene encodes CDR1 SGHRS and CDR2 YFSETQ. Trimming stripped 4 bases from V and 4 bases from J, with 11 bases between. The CDR3 reads CASSQIGGETQYF. For the CDR3, the DNA is TGCGCCAGCAGCCAGATAGGGGGAGAGACCCAGTACTTC.

V gene TRBV7-2 combines with J gene TRBJ2-7; maybe TRBD1 (6 bases). V lost 5 bases and J lost 0, with 17 bases in between. The CDR3 totals 16 residues. Germline V gene lookup returns CDR1 SGHTA and CDR2 FQGNSA. As DNA, the CDR3 is TGTGCCAGCAGCCCCCATCCAGGGGAAGCCTCCTACGAGCAGTACTTC. Its translation: CASSPHPGEASYEQYF. The whole variable domain, filled in from reference TRBV7-2 and TRBJ2-7, reads GAGVSQSPSNKVTEKGKDVELRCDPISGHTALYWYRQSLGQGLEFLIYFQGNSAPDKSGLPSDRFSAERTGGSVSTLTIQRTQQEDSAVYLCASSPHPGEASYEQYFGPGTRLTVT.

The chain combines TRBV28 with TRBJ1-6, with a weak D call TRBD1 (5 bases). Germline CDR1 is MDHEN and CDR2 is SYDVKM. The CDR3 covers 15 residues. Trimming took 5 bases from V and 0 from J, leaving 8 bases between them. CDR3 residues: CASSGGSSYNSPLHF. CDR3 DNA: TGTGCCAGCAGTGGGGGGAGCTCCTATAATTCACCCCTCCACTTT.

This clone was seen a few times. The chain has TRBV28 and TRBJ2-2; 12 bases line up with TRBD2. The CDR3 has 16 amino acids. From germline, CDR1 is MDHEN and CDR2 SYDVKM. The trim removed 8 bases at V and 6 bases at J, leaving 10 bases unmatched. The CDR3 DNA reads as TGTGCCAGCCTACTCTCGGGACTAGCGGGCTCCGGGGAGCTGTTTTTT. This sequence encodes CASLLSGLAGSGELFF. Using reference TRBV28 and TRBJ2-2 for the parts outside the CDR3, the full variable domain is DVKVTQSSRYLVKRTGEKVFLECVQDMDHENMFWYRQDPGLGLRLIYFSYDVKMKEKGDIPEGYSVSREKKERFSLILESASTNQTSMYLCASLLSGLAGSGELFFGEGSRLTVL.

The rearrangement links TRBV6-5 to TRBJ1-2, with D tentatively TRBD1 (6 bases). The CDR3 loop spans 15 amino acids. Germline CDR1 MNHEY, CDR2 SVGAGI. The ends were cut back, 5 bases at V and 0 bases at J, with 13 bases in the middle. The DNA of the CDR3 is TGTGCCAGCAGTGTCGACAGGTTAGCTAACTATGGCTACACCTTC. As protein: CASSVDRLANYGYTF.

This clone has more than one count but fewer than ten. The chain links TRBV4-1 to TRBJ2-5; 8 nucleotides align to TRBD1. After removal of 0 bases from V and 5 bases from J, the junction contained 2 bases not matched to a gene. There are 14 residues in the CDR3. Germline V gene lookup returns CDR1 MGHRA and CDR2 YSYEKL. This CDR3 is CASSQEDRAETQYF. CDR3 nucleotides: TGCGCCAGCAGCCAAGAGGACAGGGCGGAGACCCAGTACTTC.

The sample holds a few counts of this clone. The V and J genes are TRBV6-6 and TRBJ1-6; TRBD1 matches at 7 bases. V lost 1 base, J lost 10 bases, and 7 bases stayed unmatched. The length of the CDR3 is 15 residues. Per germline, CDR1 MNHNY and CDR2 SVGAGI (reference sequence). CDR3 protein: CASSYLTGYGSPLHF. The CDR3 bases are TGTGCCAGCAGTTACTTGACAGGGTATGGGTCACCCCTCCACTTT.

Comments on this clone: At one end, the junction sequence differs from germline, possibly due to a read error. V gene TRBV7-9 combines with J gene TRBJ2-7; D ambiguous. The CDR3 totals 12 residues. The germline V gene has CDR1 SEHNR and CDR2 FQNEAQ (reference sequence). CDR3 region: CSSSLDTGEQYF. The CDR3 region has the DNA TGTTCCAGCAGCTTAGACACGGGCGAGCAGTACTTC.

This sequence joins TRBV6-5 and TRBJ2-3; D gene unclear. CDR3 length: 13 amino acids. Germline loops: CDR1 MNHEY, CDR2 SVGAGI. Between the trimmed V and J ends, which lost 4 bases and 4 bases, there was a span of 9 bases. Here the CDR3 reads CASSSPIADTQYF. The CDR3 nucleotides read TGTGCCAGCAGTTCGCCTATTGCAGATACGCAGTATTTT.

This clone turned up a few times. The chain carries TRBV5-8 and TRBJ1-2; TRBD1 matches at 9 bases. The CDR3 has 15 amino acids. Germline CDR1 SGHTS, CDR2 YDEGEE. J gave up 2 bases and V 4 bases, and 6 bases lay outside the gene matches. CDR3 residues: CASSTGGALNYGYTF. Here the CDR3 DNA reads TGTGCCAGCAGCACAGGGGGCGCCTTGAACTATGGCTACACCTTC.

The V and J genes are TRBV11-2 and TRBJ2-7, with D tentatively TRBD2 (6 bases). This CDR3 is built from 15 residues. Germline lookup yields CDR1 SGHAT and CDR2 FQNNGV. V shed 1 base and J shed 0 bases, with 10 bases lying between them. The CDR3 sequence: CASSLGDGSSYEQYF. The CDR3 nucleotides are TGTGCCAGCAGCTTAGGGGACGGGAGCTCCTACGAGCAGTACTTC.

The chain carries TRBV7-3 and TRBJ2-1, with 10 bases matching TRBD2. This CDR3 region has 13 residues. The germline V gene encodes CDR1 SGHTA and CDR2 FQGTGA. The V segment lost 5 bases and the J segment 8 bases; nucleotides outside the gene matches: 3. The CDR3 region is CASSTGTSDEQFF. The CDR3 DNA follows: TGTGCCAGCAGCACCGGGACTAGCGATGAGCAGTTCTTC. Full variable domain (rest looked up from reference TRBV7-3 and TRBJ2-1): GAGVSQTPSNKVTEKGKYVELRCDPISGHTALYWYRQSLGQGPEFLIYFQGTGAADDSGLPNDRFFAVRPEGSVSTLKIQRTERGDSAVYLCASSTGTSDEQFFGPGTRLTVL.

This sequence joins TRBV7-7 and TRBJ2-7; 10 bases agree with TRBD1. The CDR3 has 15 residues. V lost 2 bases to trimming and J lost 5 bases; unmatched junction nucleotides: 6. CDR1 and CDR2 from the germline V gene are SSHAT and FNYEAQ (reference sequence). The CDR3 DNA follows: TGTGCCAGCAGCTTAACGACAGGGGGCCTGGACGAGCAGTACTTC. It translates to CASSLTTGGLDEQYF.

V and J are TRBV28 and TRBJ1-6; D is undetermined. Germline CDR1 and CDR2: MDHEN and SYDVKM. CDR3 length: 16 amino acids. Trimming took 6 bases from V and 0 from J, leaving 12 bases between them. CDR3 DNA: TGTGCCAGCAGCCCCCGACTGAGCTCCTATAATTCACCCCTCCACTTT. As protein: CASSPRLSSYNSPLHF.

The V gene is TRBV7-9, the J gene TRBJ2-5; 7 bases align to TRBD1. The CDR3 loop spans 15 amino acids. J was trimmed by 4 bases and V by 3 bases; bases with no gene match: 8. The germline V gene has CDR1 SEHNR and CDR2 FQNEAQ (reference sequence). CDR3 in DNA: TGTGCCAGCAGCTTCACCGACAGGGCAGCAGAGACCCAGTACTTC. It codes for CASSFTDRAAETQYF.

Points on this clone: The junction does not match germline at one end; this may be a read error. The chain has TRBV7-9 and TRBJ1-2, with D perhaps matching TRBD1 (5 bases). The CDR3 is made up of 13 amino acids. Germline loops: CDR1 SEHNR, CDR2 FQNEAQ (reference sequence). CDR3 in amino acids: CSSSLGGGYGYTF. The CDR3 DNA reads TGTTCCAGCAGCTTGGGGGGGGGCTATGGCTACACCTTC.

Notes on this clone: Other DNA sequences in the same sample also yield this CDR3. The chain carries TRBV20-1 and TRBJ2-7, with a tentative D call TRBD1 (6 bases). Germline V gene sequence: CDR1 DFQATT, CDR2 SNEGSKA (reference sequence). Deletions cut 7 bases from V and 3 bases from J, with 10 bases between. The CDR3 sequence is 11 residues long. The CDR3 here is CSGTDSYEQYF. In DNA, the CDR3 is TGCAGTGGGACGGACAGCTACGAGCAGTACTTC.

This clone was recorded at least ten times. The rearrangement links TRBV11-2 to TRBJ2-5; 7 nucleotides match TRBD1. V lost 4 bases to trimming and J lost 0 bases; unmatched junction nucleotides: 2. The germline gives CDR1 SGHAT, CDR2 FQNNGV. The CDR3 spans 14 residues. This CDR3 reads CASSSTGYQETQYF. The CDR3 nucleotides are TGTGCCAGCAGCTCGACAGGGTACCAAGAGACCCAGTACTTC.

This clone was seen a handful of times. The chain joins TRBV19 to TRBJ1-1; D may be TRBD1 (6 bases). CDR1 and CDR2 from the germline V gene are LNHDA and SQIVND (reference sequence). V dropped 3 bases and J dropped 4 bases, with 21 bases sitting between them. This CDR3 has 17 residues. Here the CDR3 DNA reads TGTGCCAGTAGTATTCGTGGGGGCGAGGGACGGGGCACTGAAGCTTTCTTT. Protein sequence: CASSIRGGEGRGTEAFF. The full variable domain, in which reference TRBV19 and TRBJ1-1 provide the parts outside the CDR3, is DGGITQSPKYLFRKEGQNVTLSCEQNLNHDAMYWYRQDPGQGLRLIYYSQIVNDFQKGDIAEGYSVSREKKESFPLTVTSAQKNPTAFYLCASSIRGGEGRGTEAFFGQGTRLTVV.